One T cell receptor (beta chain) is described in this entry. Its antigen target is currently unknown. No much larger clone exists at a distance of one base, and base qualities are not known. CDR1 and CDR2 are read off the germline V gene as ENHRY and SYGVKD. V loses 3 bases at its end and J loses 10 bases; junction bases beyond the gene matches: 10. The CDR3 contains 16 residues, cysteine and phenylalanine counted. The DNA shown is the 48-base CDR3, in frame from base 1. The cohort consisted of 650 to 850 healthy bone marrow donors. At the time of sampling, all cohort members were nominally healthy, though unrecorded immune exposures were likely present. The donor tested CMV seronegative and was one of the 352 seronegative cohort members. Each donor provided a peripheral blood sample, and peripheral blood mononuclear cells were used for TCR beta sequencing. Genomic DNA was extracted from the blood cell samples with the Qiagen DNeasy Blood Extraction Kit.

The data belong to a study of cytomegalovirus exposure and HLA in healthy donors (dated by TCRdb to the late 2010s). Describing the broader study: An earlier analysis of some 600 of the donors reported about 280 Gb of sequence data and 95 million to 130 million unique TCR beta sequences obtained from 150 million to 200 million T cells. HLA typing included class I and class II loci at four-digit resolution. A later genetic analysis used genome-wide SNP genotypes for 398 of the 666 donors, treating that subset as a discovery cohort. In an earlier analysis of over 550 of the donors, high-throughput TCR beta sequencing was used to judge whether each TCR beta V gene segment behaved as functional or pseudogenic. Donor age, sex, ethnicity and CMV serostatus were compiled alongside the repertoire data. The number of donors typed differed by locus, with about 629-640 for A, B, C, DRB1 and DQB1, roughly 520 for DQA1, under 610 for DPA1, and some 440 for DPB1. A few DR-DQ haplotypes were handled as single units for association and clustering because linkage in the cohort was strong. Among a few hundred genotyped donors of the cohort, an average of 235,054 unique TCR beta nucleotide sequences were sequenced per donor, 15% to 20% of them non-productive. An early release covering 550 to 700 HLA-typed donors comprised about 310 gigabases of sequencing data and around 80 million unique TCR sequences. The later analysis used no new phenotypic data to find candidate immune exposures, relying instead on TCR beta sequences and their occurrence across donors. To predict cytomegalovirus infection status, the study brought together high-throughput TCR immunosequencing, statistical association of individual TCRs with disease status, and machine learning. The study aimed to test whether signatures of past pathogen exposure could be identified by cataloging public T cell receptors. The study profiled the T cell repertoires of hundreds of subjects by immunosequencing and related them to cytomegalovirus serostatus. Besides the first cohort of around 670 subjects, a separate validation cohort made up of 120 different subjects was used. Among the approximately 400 genotyped donors, 81% belonged to the genetic ancestry cluster associated with self-reported Caucasian donors. A later analysis re-analyzed previously published TCR beta repertoires from 660 or so donors and added high-resolution HLA genotyping to study TCR occurrence patterns. Every discovery cohort repertoire had been produced on one sequencing platform. What the study reported, not specific to this receptor: The authors suggested that the approach could potentially be generalized to other disease states and immunological phenotypes. A further reported finding was that TCR beta sequences accurately predicted the HLA-A and HLA-B alleles for most subjects in the first cohort. A cluster of highly shared sequence variants was judged likely to represent a technical artifact of the sequencing pipeline. Only TCR beta chains were sequenced in this cohort, and the absence of alpha or paired-chain data limited detectable features. In the study, 150 to 200 TCR beta chains were listed as associated with cytomegalovirus. A later analysis associated about 18,000 TCR beta sequences with specific HLA alleles at a false discovery rate of 0.05. Broadly in line with IMGT annotations, most TCR beta V segments showed up in productive rearrangements about 87% or about 30% of the time in an earlier analysis of roughly 590 of the donors. A later genetic analysis reported fewer N-insertions in productive TCRs among donors in an Asian-associated ancestry cluster than the roughly 620-donor mean. While some public TCRs were present in many individuals, most TCR sequences turned up only very rarely across donors. Because HLA typing was unavailable for some donors at each locus, only the typed subset was used in association tests. Because counts were too low, around 18 rarely observed V segments, including chromosome 9 orphons, were left out of the earlier analysis of a few hundred of the donors. Presence/absence analyses assumed roughly uniform sequencing depth across donors, an assumption that may not hold. In a later analysis, HLA-associated TCR beta chains were found to be more clonally expanded and to have lower generation probabilities than equally common non-associated chains. A later analysis found that TCR association rates varied across HLA loci, with DRB1 alleles showing the most associated TCRs and HLA-C alleles the fewest. The 87-base-pair reads could not distinguish some IMGT-functional V segments, including TRBV6-2 and TRBV6-3, so those segments were excluded. A few of the identified cytomegalovirus-associated TCR beta chains were confirmed in vitro to be specific for cytomegalovirus antigens. In a later analysis, several top co-occurrence clusters were reported to appear linked to parvovirus B19, influenza, CMV and Epstein-Barr virus. Linkage disequilibrium might explain the correlated functional status among segregating V segments, but an unknown experimental factor could not be excluded. In both the original and validation cohorts, the classifier was reported to diagnose cytomegalovirus status with high specificity and sensitivity. According to a later analysis, most CMV-associated TCR beta chains appeared to be HLA-restricted, and the HLA associations seemed to be driven largely by CMV exposure. When HLA alleles, especially DR and DQ, strongly co-occurred, TCR associations were difficult to assign to individual alleles. A later genetic analysis associated a missense DCLRE1C variant with V-gene and J-gene trimming of TCR beta chains, and an independent cohort replicated the association. Immune exposure information for the cohort was limited to CMV serostatus.

The method was the immunoSEQ multiplex PCR assay. A mixture of 60 forward primers for TCR Vbeta segments and 13 reverse primers for TCR Jbeta segments was used in the multiplex PCR. The CDR3 region of rearranged TCR beta genes was amplified from genomic DNA with a multiplex PCR assay. Amplified TCR beta libraries were sequenced as 87-base-pair reads on the Illumina HiSeq System. As for the authors' bioinformatics: A later analysis counted approximately 74 million unique TCR beta chains across the 700 or so repertoires, and around 9.9 million of these chains were shared by at least two donors. To remove PCR and sequencing errors, raw reads were error-corrected and collapsed into unique sequences using a nearest-neighbor algorithm that merged closely related sequences. CDR3 sequences were aligned to IMGT reference sequences to assign V, D and J gene segments. For a sequence to be retained, a match of at least six nucleotides to both a V gene segment and a J gene segment was required. Rearrangements were called productive when the CDR3 lacked stop codons and stayed in frame with V and J; all others were non-productive. Following IMGT convention, CDR3 was defined as the stretch from the second conserved V-encoded cysteine up to the conserved J-encoded phenylalanine. The earlier analysis of about 610 of the donors excluded any sequence lacking an unambiguous match to a single V gene segment. An earlier analysis of approximately 590 of the donors called V segments functional above 56.7% productive rearrangements and segregating when the between-donor standard deviation exceeded 5%. To diagnose cytomegalovirus status from the catalog of TCR beta chain sequences, a statistical classification framework was built. In a later analysis, TCR nucleotide sequences were compared against IMGT/GENE-DB human TR gene sequences so that V and J genes could be assigned. Using the TCRdist pipeline, a later analysis assigned CDR3 sequences along with most-parsimonious VDJ recombination scenarios. In a later analysis, each TCR beta chain was defined by its CDR3 amino acid sequence together with its V-gene family, and reads lacking a unique V-gene family were excluded. In a later analysis, around 600 highly shared, low-generation-probability nucleotide sequences were removed to address suspected cross-contamination and a sequencing artifact. A later analysis calculated a clonal expansion index for each public chain from normalized within-repertoire ranks of inferred template counts. A later analysis computed generation probabilities with a VDJ recombination model fitted to out-of-frame rearrangements, and checked the results against IGoR. A later analysis scored TCR-TCR, TCR-HLA and TCR-CMV co-occurrence with hypergeometric tests, applying a repertoire-size bias correction to TCR pairs. False discovery rates were estimated in a later analysis by permuting HLA or CMV assignments 20 times. In a later analysis, co-occurring TCRs were grouped using DBSCAN, and TCRdist sequence similarity was added for clustering within HLA-allele-positive subsets. For co-occurrence clustering, repertoires with fewer than 30,000 or more than 120,000 public chains were excluded, along with about five repertoires with anomalous nucleotide sharing. As stored in TCRdb, this immuneACCESS dataset retains in-frame rearrangements with V and J assigned. A fraction of the clones does not appear; measured against another copy, unresolved V genes explain less than half of the discrepancy, and the remainder lacks a known reason. V, J and clone size reflect that table, while D and trimming were determined from the DNA. Within this sample are 150,000 or so clones, with around 80% of them counted one time only. Of the sample, about an eighth is held by the ten largest clones.

The sequencing input was PBMCs. The origin of this receptor is a woman aged 35 to 49 in good health and CMV-seronegative. Recombination connected TRBV10-3 to TRBJ1-6, with 9 junctional bases fitting TRBD1. The CDR3 reads CAISENRQGEESPLHF. The DNA reads TGTGCCATCAGTGAAAATCGACAGGGGGAGGAATCACCCCTCCACTTT.